One T cell receptor (beta chain) is described in this entry. Its specificity is not known. Germline V gene data show CDR1 as KGHSH and CDR2 as LQKENI. This CDR3 has 14 amino acids. Trimming removed 0 bases at V and 4 bases at J, with 8 bases between. The sample is drawn from a study of glioma-infiltrating T cells after dendritic cell vaccination. Study-wide background: Glioblastoma patients came from Phase I and II dendritic cell vaccination trials. The vaccine used monocyte-derived dendritic cells pulsed overnight with autologous tumor lysate. General observations from the study: Complete blood and tumor specimen sets were limited to few patients.

As for time point: after dendritic cell vaccination, including at tumor progression/relapse. TCRB CDR3 was amplified from 2 ug genomic DNA or less. Using immunoSEQ multiplex PCR, the repertoire was profiled, and TCRdb retains in-frame clones only, with some absent. Here the sample spans approximately 24,000 clones, approximately 89% being singletons. The gene calls are TRBV18 and TRBJ2-3; D possibly corresponds to TRBD2 (6 bases). Specimen: blood, collected after dendritic cell vaccination. The origin of this receptor is a human donor with glioblastoma. CDR3 protein: CASSPPGLSDTQYF. CDR3 coding DNA: TGTGCCAGCTCACCACCGGGACTTTCAGATACGCAGTATTTT.